These 22 T cell receptor beta chains originate from one sample sequenced in a study of blood T cell repertoires in COVID-19. Measured with immunoSEQ multiplex PCR; TCRdb has only the in-frame clones, and not every one. Among about 76,000 clones listed, around nine tenths were seen once. The sample consisted of peripheral blood. These receptors were taken from a man between 25 and 39 years old with acute or convalescent COVID-19.

The V and J genes are TRBV28 and TRBJ1-2; 7 bases agree with TRBD1. J lost 3 bases, V lost 6 bases, and 4 bases had no gene match. The length of the CDR3 is 13 residues. CDR1 and CDR2 from the germline V gene are MDHEN and SYDVKM. The CDR3 here is CASSLTGDYGYTF. For the CDR3, the DNA is TGTGCCAGCAGCCTAACAGGGGACTATGGCTACACCTTC.

The V and J genes are TRBV4-2 and TRBJ2-3; 8 positions agree with TRBD2. The CDR3 has 17 residues. V trimming: 0 bases; J trimming: 2 bases; junction bases outside the gene matches: 7. From germline, CDR1 is LGHNA and CDR2 YNFKEQ. CDR3 protein: CASSQDREGGPTDTQYF. CDR3 coding DNA: TGTGCCAGCAGCCAAGATCGGGAGGGCGGACCCACAGATACGCAGTATTTT.

The V gene is TRBV5-6, the J gene TRBJ2-7; 7 nucleotides agree with TRBD1. The germline V gene encodes CDR1 SGHDT and CDR2 YYEEEE. The CDR3 has 16 amino acids. The V segment lost 4 bases and the J segment 1 base; nucleotides outside the gene matches: 11. The CDR3 loop reads CASSTRGQAVSYEQYF. The CDR3, as DNA: TGTGCCAGCAGCACAAGAGGACAGGCCGTATCCTACGAGCAGTACTTC.

The chain carries TRBV7-2 and TRBJ2-7; tentative D call: TRBD2 (7 bases). Trimming left V 2 bases short and J 2 bases short, with 10 bases between. CDR1 is SGHTA, CDR2 FQGNSA, per germline. This CDR3 contains 14 residues. The DNA of the CDR3 is TGTGCCAGCAGCTTATACGGGGGGCCCTACGAGCAGTACTTC. Its protein is CASSLYGGPYEQYF.

The chain couples TRBV7-9 to TRBJ1-2, with 7 bases lining up with TRBD1. The CDR3 extends over 13 amino acids. Germline V gene lookup returns CDR1 SEHNR and CDR2 FQNEAQ (reference sequence). V dropped 5 bases and J dropped 8; count of bases not matched to a gene: 8. The CDR3 sequence is CASSRDRAGGYTF. Here the CDR3 DNA reads TGTGCCAGCAGCAGAGACAGGGCGGGAGGCTACACCTTC.

The chain carries TRBV28 and TRBJ1-6; 9 bases agree with TRBD1. V trimming: 4 bases; J trimming: 4 bases; junction bases outside the gene matches: 11. CDR3 length: 18 amino acids. Germline V gene lookup returns CDR1 MDHEN and CDR2 SYDVKM. CDR3: CASSSGTGTLLYNSPLHF. The CDR3 DNA reads TGTGCCAGCAGTTCCGGGACAGGGACCCTTCTATATAATTCACCCCTCCACTTT.

The chain uses TRBV9 and TRBJ2-1; tentatively, D is TRBD2 (5 bases). The CDR3 runs to 15 residues. Germline assignment: CDR1 SGDLS and CDR2 YYNGEE. The V end was cut by 0 bases, the J end by 2 bases, with 9 bases between. The CDR3 DNA follows: TGTGCCAGCAGCGTAGGGGCGGGCCCCTACAATGAGCAGTTCTTC. Amino acid sequence: CASSVGAGPYNEQFF.

This chain uses TRBV30 with TRBJ2-3; 7 nucleotides line up with TRBD2. CDR1 is GTSNPN, CDR2 SVGIG, per germline (reference sequence). This CDR3 is 15 amino acids long. Trimming at V came to 3 bases and at J to 0 bases, leaving 6 bases not matched to a gene. CDR3 sequence (DNA): TGTGCCTGGAGCGGGAGCGGGACTAGCACAGATACGCAGTATTTT. It codes for CAWSGSGTSTDTQYF.

The chain employs TRBV27 and TRBJ2-7; D is uncertain. The CDR3 covers 12 residues. V lost 6 bases and J 4 bases, leaving 10 bases between the germline ends. Germline V gives CDR1 MNHEY, CDR2 SMNVEV (reference sequence). This CDR3 reads CASSLDNYEQYF. As DNA, the CDR3 is TGTGCCAGCAGCCTCGACAATTACGAGCAGTACTTC.

The chain couples TRBV24-1 to TRBJ2-1, with no clear D. The CDR3 sequence is 13 residues long. Germline V gene data show CDR1 as KGHDR and CDR2 as SFDVKD. V shed 0 bases and J shed 10 bases, with 9 bases lying between them. CDR3 amino acids: CATSDLGGIEQFF. CDR3 in DNA: TGTGCCACCAGTGATTTGGGCGGAATCGAGCAGTTCTTC.

V usage is TRBV18 and J usage is TRBJ2-1; possibly TRBD2 for D (7 bases). CDR1 KGHSH and CDR2 LQKENI come from the germline V gene. The CDR3 has 13 amino acids. V was clipped by 10 bases and J by 6 bases, with 16 bases between them. The CDR3 region has the DNA TGTGCCACCCTCCCGGGGGGCCCCAATGAGCAGTTCTTC. Translated: CATLPGGPNEQFF.

The gene calls are TRBV2 and TRBJ1-5, with 7 nucleotides matching TRBD1. The CDR3 is 14 residues long. The V gene's germline CDR1 is SNHLY and CDR2 FYNNEI. V was pared by 5 bases and J by 2 bases, with 3 bases of the junction left unmatched. The CDR3 DNA reads TGTGCCAGCAGTCGCGGGACAGGCAATCAGCCCCAGCATTTT. The encoded protein is CASSRGTGNQPQHF.

The chain joins TRBV2 to TRBJ1-4, with TRBD1 identical over 8 bases. This CDR3 is built from 16 residues. The V and J ends lost 8 bases and 3 bases, in that order; junction bases with no gene match: 11. Germline V gene data show CDR1 as SNHLY and CDR2 as FYNNEI. Written as DNA, the CDR3 is TGTGCCAGCCGAACAGGGGGGATTAGGGCTAATGAAAAACTGTTTTTT. The encoded protein is CASRTGGIRANEKLFF.

This chain links TRBV5-6 with TRBJ2-2; no clear D gene. The germline gives CDR1 SGHDT, CDR2 YYEEEE. Trimming took off 1 base at V and 3 bases at J, with 10 bases between the two ends. The CDR3 has 15 amino acids. This CDR3 is CASSLWSSDTGELFF. The CDR3 nucleotides are TGTGCCAGCAGCTTGTGGTCCAGCGACACCGGGGAGCTGTTTTTT.

The V call is TRBV4-1, the J call TRBJ1-4; TRBD1 aligns across 7 bases. Per germline, CDR1 MGHRA and CDR2 YSYEKL. The CDR3 runs 14 residues. J was trimmed by 5 bases and V by 0 bases; bases with no gene match: 0. The CDR3 protein is CASSQETGNEKLFF. In DNA form, the CDR3 reads TGCGCCAGCAGCCAAGAGACAGGGAATGAAAAACTGTTTTTT.

The V call is TRBV28, the J call TRBJ1-1; D is possibly TRBD1 (6 bases). CDR1 and CDR2 (germline): MDHEN, SYDVKM. The germline V and J ends were trimmed by 7 bases and 0 bases, with 9 bases remaining between them. CDR3 length equals 13 residues. This CDR3 reads CASIEGVNTEAFF. CDR3 DNA: TGTGCCAGCATCGAGGGGGTGAACACTGAAGCTTTCTTT.

The chain links TRBV7-2 to TRBJ1-5; D is perhaps TRBD1 (5 bases). The CDR3 totals 15 residues. Germline V gene data show CDR1 as SGHTA and CDR2 as FQGNSA. With 6 bases removed from V and 7 bases from J, the gap between germline ends came to 19 bases. The CDR3: CASSWGSGVGQPQHF. The CDR3 nucleotides are TGTGCCAGCAGTTGGGGGTCGGGAGTAGGGCAGCCCCAGCATTTT.

This clone appeared once. This chain uses TRBV28 with TRBJ1-3; D is perhaps TRBD1 (6 bases). The V end was cut by 7 bases, the J end by 0 bases, with 10 bases between. Germline CDR1 and CDR2: MDHEN and SYDVKM. This CDR3 is 14 amino acids long. The CDR3 region is CASKLTGSGNTIYF. The CDR3 DNA sequence: TGTGCCAGCAAACTGACAGGCTCTGGAAACACCATATATTTT.

For the CDR3, the DNA is TGTGCCAGCAGCTTAGTCGGGGGAGGAACTAATGAAAAACTGTTTTTT. Translated: CASSLVGGGTNEKLFF. The V call is TRBV7-2, the J call TRBJ1-4, with a possible D match to TRBD1 (5 bases). This CDR3 is 16 amino acids long. The germline V gene has CDR1 SGHTA and CDR2 FQGNSA. V gave up 1 base and J gave up 1 base, with 10 bases separating them.

The genes are TRBV5-6 and TRBJ2-5, with 9 bases fitting TRBD1. The V and J ends lost 2 bases and 4 bases, in that order; junction bases with no gene match: 6. The length of the CDR3 is 15 residues. The germline V gene has CDR1 SGHDT and CDR2 YYEEEE. The CDR3 sequence: CASSLGDRDSETQYF. The CDR3 DNA reads as TGTGCCAGCAGCTTAGGGGACAGGGATTCAGAGACCCAGTACTTC.

J is TRBJ2-5 and V is TRBV7-8; D call uncertain. Germline V gene data show CDR1 as SGHVS and CDR2 as FQNEAQ. V shed 1 base and J shed 5 bases, with 17 bases lying between them. This CDR3 has 16 amino acids. The CDR3 spells CASSLGPGSVAETQYF. DNA for the CDR3: TGTGCCAGCAGCTTAGGGCCGGGTTCGGTCGCCGAGACCCAGTACTTC.

This chain joins TRBV5-1 and TRBJ1-1, with D unclear. The CDR3 totals 14 residues. Germline V gene lookup returns CDR1 SGHRS and CDR2 YFSETQ. Trimming removed 0 bases at V and 1 base at J, with 7 bases between. The CDR3 DNA follows: TGCGCCAGCAGCTTGGTTGGCCCGAACACTGAAGCTTTCTTT. Protein product: CASSLVGPNTEAFF.